One sample yielded the 11 T cell receptor beta chains listed below, sequenced in a study of beta chain features in type 1 diabetes (dated by TCRdb to between 2018 and 2020). The protocol used for the library was the immunoSEQ multiplex PCR assay. The entire amount of isolated RNA was reverse transcribed using the High Capacity cDNA Reverse Transcription Kit, so the sequenced TCRB transcripts were expressed ones. Sourced from immuneACCESS, this table was stored by TCRdb with only in-frame sequences that have V and J called. A share of the clones is absent; for the studies checked, an unresolved V gene accounts for under half, and the remainder has no known explanation. This sample holds about 350,000 clones; 15% to 20% were observed only once. The ten largest clones take up 0.035% to 0.05% of the sample. The material sequenced was naive CD4+ T cells from blood. The cell subset or site label, as the study defines it: true naive CD4+ T cells. The receptors were gathered from a woman between 18 and 29 years old in good health.

CDR3 sequence reads: CASTKAGGRDEQYF. CDR3 nucleotide sequence: TGTGCCAGCACGAAGGCGGGAGGTCGTGACGAGCAGTACTTC. This chain connects TRBV6-6 to TRBJ2-7, with TRBD2 matching 8 bases. Germline CDR1 and CDR2: MNHNY and SVGAGI (reference sequence). The CDR3 runs to 14 residues. The ends lost 7 bases at V and 5 bases at J; junction bases unmatched: 10.

The chain couples TRBV6-5 to TRBJ1-5; D is undetermined. Trimming cost V 0 bases and J 7 bases, with 10 bases left between them. CDR3 length equals 14 residues. Germline lookup yields CDR1 MNHEY and CDR2 SVGAGI. DNA of the CDR3: TGTGCCAGCAGTTACTCGCGTGTCAACCAGCCCCAGCATTTT. Protein product: CASSYSRVNQPQHF.

The J gene is TRBJ2-3, the V gene TRBV18; TRBD1 aligns across 12 bases. The junction had 10 bases not matched to a gene; V was cut back by 5 bases and J by 4 bases. The germline CDR1 and CDR2 sequences are KGHSH and LQKENI. This CDR3 has 17 residues. CDR3 sequence (DNA): TGTGCCAGCTCATCACAACCGGGACAGGGGGCTGCAGATACGCAGTATTTT. Amino acid sequence: CASSSQPGQGAADTQYF. Full variable domain (rest looked up from reference TRBV18 and TRBJ2-3): NAGVMQNPRHLVRRRGQEARLRCSPMKGHSHVYWYRQLPEEGLKFMVYLQKENIIDESGMPKERFSAEFPKEGPSILRIQQVVRGDSAAYFCASSSQPGQGAADTQYFGPGTRLTVL.

Only a few counts were recorded for this clone. This rearrangement joins TRBV7-3 to TRBJ1-2, with a weak D call TRBD1 (5 bases). Germline V gene data show CDR1 as SGHTA and CDR2 as FQGTGA. V lost 9 bases and J lost 2, with 7 bases in between. The CDR3 extends over 11 amino acids. Written as DNA, the CDR3 is TGTGCCAGTGGGGGGAACTATGGCTACACCTTC. It codes for CASGGNYGYTF.

The genes are TRBV30 and TRBJ1-1, with a weak D call TRBD1 (5 bases). CDR1 is GTSNPN and CDR2 is SVGIG in the germline V gene (reference sequence). Trimming removed 5 bases from V and 10 bases from J, with 17 bases in between. The CDR3 extends over 12 amino acids. The CDR3 DNA sequence: TGTGCCTGGGGCCCGGCCTCAAGGGGAGCTTTCTTT. Translating it yields CAWGPASRGAFF. The whole variable domain, remainder taken from reference TRBV30 and TRBJ1-1, is SQTIHQWPATLVQPVGSPLSLECTVEGTSNPNLYWYRQAAGRGLQLLFYSVGIGQISSEVPQNLSASRPQDRQFILSSKKLLLSDSGFYLCAWGPASRGAFFGQGTRLTVV.

This clone was counted a few times. The chain employs TRBV29-1 and TRBJ1-1, with 8 bases fitting TRBD1. In germline, CDR1 is SQVTM, CDR2 ANQGSEA. V was clipped by 8 bases and J by 4 bases; unmatched bases: 9. CDR3 length: 13 residues. For the CDR3, the DNA is TGCAGCCCCACCCAACAGGGGGGCACTGAAGCTTTCTTT. Amino acid sequence: CSPTQQGGTEAFF. Full variable domain (missing parts from reference TRBV29-1 and TRBJ1-1): SAVISQKPSRDICQRGTSLTIQCQVDSQVTMMFWYRQQPGQSLTLIATANQGSEATYESGFVIDKFPISRPNLTFSTLTVSNMSPEDSSIYLCSPTQQGGTEAFFGQGTRLTVV.

This clone was counted only a few times. The V call is TRBV2, the J call TRBJ2-2; 8 bases fit TRBD1. In germline, CDR1 is SNHLY, CDR2 FYNNEI. The CDR3 has 14 residues. V lost 6 bases, J lost 9 bases, and 9 bases stayed unmatched. CDR3 in amino acids: CASRAGGPRRELFF. The DNA for the CDR3 is TGTGCCAGCAGGGCAGGGGGCCCCCGGCGGGAGCTGTTTTTT.

This clone showed up just once. V and J are TRBV5-4 and TRBJ1-2, with D possibly being TRBD1 (6 bases). V gave up 0 bases and J gave up 8 bases, with 11 bases separating them. There are 13 residues in the CDR3. The V gene's germline CDR1 is SGHNT and CDR2 YYREEE (reference sequence). The CDR3 DNA is TGTGCCAGCAGCTTGGAAGGGGGAAGAGGCTACACCTTC. It specifies CASSLEGGRGYTF.

There are a few counts of this clone. The chain couples TRBV7-2 to TRBJ2-3; 8 bases agree with TRBD1. The CDR3 runs 14 residues. The V gene end was trimmed by 5 bases and the J gene end by 4 bases; junction bases not matched to a gene: 5. The germline V gene has CDR1 SGHTA and CDR2 FQGNSA. CDR3 sequence: CASSPQQGADTQYF. The CDR3 DNA follows: TGTGCCAGCAGCCCCCAACAGGGGGCAGATACGCAGTATTTT.

The chain uses TRBV5-1 and TRBJ2-7; 13 bases align to TRBD2. The V gene end was trimmed by 1 base and the J gene end by 3 bases; junction bases not matched to a gene: 7. Germline V gene sequence: CDR1 SGHRS, CDR2 YFSETQ. This CDR3 has 17 amino acids. CDR3 sequence: CASSLRRTSGRVYEQYF. CDR3 nucleotides: TGCGCCAGCAGCTTGCGACGGACTAGCGGGAGAGTCTACGAGCAGTACTTC.

This clone was counted only a few times. This chain joins TRBV5-1 and TRBJ2-7; 12 bases agree with TRBD1. The CDR3 is made up of 15 amino acids. Germline V gene sequence: CDR1 SGHRS, CDR2 YFSETQ. Trimming cost V 4 bases and J 6 bases; bases outside gene matches: 8. Here the CDR3 DNA reads TGCGCCAGCAGCGCCGGGACAGGGGGCCGGGGCGAGCAGTACTTC. This translates into CASSAGTGGRGEQYF.